Below, 15 T cell receptor beta chains from the same sample are listed, as sequenced in a study of blood T cell repertoires in COVID-19 (TCRdb year 2020). Libraries were prepared through the immunoSEQ multiplex PCR assay. In its TCRdb copy, this immuneACCESS table keeps in-frame sequences only and misses some clones. Where compared with another copy, unresolved V genes explain less than half of these, and the others have no known cause. Counted in this sample were about 330,000 clones; over 80% of them appeared once. The ten largest account for roughly 9.9% of the sample. Sequencing was carried out using peripheral blood. All receptors derive from a man aged 30 to 39 with COVID-19, enrolled during active disease.

V and J are TRBV5-1 and TRBJ2-3, with TRBD2 as a possible D gene (6 bases). The V end lost 4 bases, the J end lost 10 bases, and 13 bases lay between the germline ends. Germline CDR1 SGHRS, CDR2 YFSETQ. The CDR3 is 12 residues long. In DNA, the CDR3 is TGCGCCAGCAGCAACCCCAGGGAGGCGCAGTATTTT. Translation: CASSNPREAQYF.

The chain combines TRBV6-6 with TRBJ1-1; D remains ambiguous. Per germline, CDR1 MNHNY and CDR2 SVGAGI (reference sequence). The CDR3 covers 13 residues. With 7 bases removed from V and 12 bases from J, the gap between germline ends came to 21 bases. The CDR3 DNA is TGTGCCAGCACCGACTCCCAGCCGGGGATATCTTTCTTT. Its protein product is CASTDSQPGISFF.

V is TRBV27 and J is TRBJ1-5; D gene uncertain. The V gene's germline CDR1 is MNHEY and CDR2 SMNVEV (reference sequence). V lost 6 bases, J lost 10 bases, and 13 bases lay in between. CDR3 length equals 12 residues. The CDR3 region has the DNA TGTGCCAGCAGCCGAGAGAGGGAACCCCAGCATTTT. This encodes CASSREREPQHF.

Of note for this clone: Other DNA sequences in this sample translate to the same CDR3. This chain connects TRBV18 to TRBJ1-4; D is ambiguous. The CDR3 totals 15 residues. Germline CDR1 and CDR2: KGHSH and LQKENI. V was pared by 0 bases and J by 1 base, with 6 bases between. The CDR3 DNA reads TGTGCCAGCTCACCACCGGGCTTAACTAATGAAAAACTGTTTTTT. It is translated as CASSPPGLTNEKLFF.

This clone was seen more than once but under ten times. The chain joins TRBV7-2 to TRBJ1-1; TRBD1 might be the D (6 bases). The CDR3 covers 15 residues. The ends were cut back, 2 bases at V and 6 bases at J, with 16 bases in the middle. CDR1 SGHTA and CDR2 FQGNSA come from the germline V gene. The CDR3 bases are TGTGCCAGCAGCTTACTGTTGGGGGCGAGGGCTGAAGCTTTCTTT. Residues: CASSLLLGARAEAFF.

V and J are TRBV11-3 and TRBJ2-7; a possible D gene is TRBD1 (6 bases). The CDR3 has 15 residues. Trimming cost V 1 base and J 2 bases, with 12 bases left between them. Germline lookup yields CDR1 SGHNT and CDR2 YENEEA. CDR3: CASSLGAGATYEQYF. The CDR3 region has the DNA TGTGCCAGCAGCTTAGGGGCAGGGGCTACCTACGAGCAGTACTTC.

The chain carries TRBV19 and TRBJ2-5; no firm D call. The CDR3 extends over 14 amino acids. V lost 2 bases, J lost 4 bases, and 11 bases lay in between. CDR1 is LNHDA, CDR2 SQIVND, per germline (reference sequence). The CDR3 spells CASSIRSHRETQYF. CDR3 nucleotide sequence: TGTGCCAGTAGTATACGGAGTCACCGAGAGACCCAGTACTTC.

V and J are TRBV9 and TRBJ2-1; 8 bases are shared with TRBD2. The germline CDR1 and CDR2 sequences are SGDLS and YYNGEE. Losses at the gene ends were 6 bases for V and 8 bases for J; bases not matched to a gene: 16. The CDR3 spans 16 residues. CDR3 region: CASTDKRGTRYDEQFF. The CDR3 region has the DNA TGTGCCAGCACGGATAAAAGGGGGACTAGGTATGATGAGCAGTTCTTC.

This clone was counted a few times. The CDR3 DNA follows: TGTGCCAGCTCCCCCGCCGGGGGGACCCAGTACTTC. It is translated as CASSPAGGTQYF. The chain recombines TRBV18 with TRBJ2-5, with D possibly matching TRBD2 (6 bases). V was cut by 6 bases and J by 7 bases, with 12 bases left in between. This CDR3 is built from 12 residues. CDR1 is KGHSH and CDR2 is LQKENI in the germline V gene.

The chain couples TRBV5-4 to TRBJ2-3; 9 positions match TRBD1. J gave up 5 bases and V 0 bases, and 4 bases lay outside the gene matches. Per the germline V gene, CDR1 is SGHNT and CDR2 is YYREEE (reference sequence). This CDR3 region has 15 residues. The CDR3 loop reads CASSLATGGIDTQYF. CDR3 bases: TGTGCCAGCAGCTTGGCAACAGGGGGCATAGATACGCAGTATTTT.

The chain combines TRBV7-2 with TRBJ2-7; TRBD1 matches 7 bases. CDR3 length equals 13 residues. The V segment lost 5 bases and the J segment 4 bases; nucleotides outside the gene matches: 5. Germline V gives CDR1 SGHTA, CDR2 FQGNSA. CDR3 amino acids: CASSLQGVYEQYF. Written as DNA, the CDR3 is TGTGCCAGCAGCCTCCAGGGGGTTTACGAGCAGTACTTC.

This clone was picked up one time. V is TRBV5-5 and J is TRBJ2-7, with D perhaps matching TRBD2 (6 bases). The germline V gene encodes CDR1 SGHKS and CDR2 YYEKEE (reference sequence). The V end was cut by 4 bases, the J end by 1 base, with 9 bases between. The CDR3 extends over 13 amino acids. CDR3: CASSGDLSYEQYF. The CDR3 nucleotides are TGTGCCAGCAGCGGGGACTTATCCTACGAGCAGTACTTC.

The chain links TRBV18 to TRBJ1-2; D gene ambiguous. Germline V gene sequence: CDR1 KGHSH, CDR2 LQKENI. This CDR3 has 12 amino acids. Trimming pared 4 bases from V and 4 bases from J, leaving 7 bases between. The chain's CDR3 is CASSQEVYGYTF. The CDR3 DNA reads as TGTGCCAGCTCACAAGAGGTCTATGGCTACACCTTC.

The chain combines TRBV4-2 with TRBJ2-7, with D tentatively TRBD1 (5 bases). The ends were cut back, 3 bases at V and 0 bases at J, with 15 bases in the middle. CDR1 and CDR2 (germline): LGHNA, YNFKEQ. There are 16 residues in the CDR3. CDR3 sequence (DNA): TGTGCCAGCAGCCAGGAATACAGGAATCCCTCCTACGAGCAGTACTTC. Its translation is CASSQEYRNPSYEQYF.

The chain combines TRBV28 with TRBJ2-7; D possibly corresponds to TRBD1 (5 bases). The CDR3 contains 14 residues. The V and J ends lost 3 bases and 3 bases respectively, with 12 bases between them. CDR1 is MDHEN, CDR2 SYDVKM, per germline. Written as DNA, the CDR3 is TGTGCCAGCAGTTTCGGCAGGGTAAGCTACGAGCAGTACTTC. Translating it yields CASSFGRVSYEQYF. The full variable domain, in which reference TRBV28 and TRBJ2-7 provide the parts outside the CDR3, is DVKVTQSSRYLVKRTGEKVFLECVQDMDHENMFWYRQDPGLGLRLIYFSYDVKMKEKGDIPEGYSVSREKKERFSLILESASTNQTSMYLCASSFGRVSYEQYFGPGTRLTVT.